This T cell receptor beta chain came from a study of tumor-infiltrating lymphocytes in primary liver carcinoma (dated by TCRdb to about 2017). Background for the entire study: Of the five patients, three men and two women aged 30 to 69 years, four had hepatocellular carcinoma and one had combined HCC and intrahepatic cholangiocarcinoma. Tumors of the five patients were stage T1-T3 N0M0 with maximum diameters of roughly 4.2 to 10 cm. Each sample produced about 3.5 to 8 million productive TCRbeta reads, and read depth showed no significant difference between tissue types. The study combined TCRbeta repertoire sequencing, expression microarrays and whole-exome sequencing across five regions of each liver tumor, with adjacent normal tissue and blood. A total of some 35 specimens from 5 patients underwent TCRbeta repertoire sequencing, comprising some 25 tumor regions, 5 adjacent noncancerous liver tissues and 5 peripheral blood samples. Repertoires from technical replicates were highly reproducible, with mean shared-clone rates approximately 0.92 and correlation coefficients above 0.95. The full study reports these points: Only the TCR beta chain was sequenced, so true repertoire diversity is likely underestimated because unpaired alpha chains were not captured. Only a few patients were included in the study, and the authors note that the findings should be validated in a larger study. Comparison of CD4+ and CD8+ T cell repertoires was precluded by the use of bulk unsorted samples. Repertoire overlap was found to be higher between tumor regions (mean roughly 35%) than between tumor-adjacent (roughly 17%) or tumor-blood (about 14%) pairs, consistent with antigen-driven expansion. The top 250 clones made up a significantly larger repertoire fraction in tumors than in blood (p = 0.039).

Using a constant-region primer and ProtoScript II reverse transcriptase, TCRbeta-specific cDNA was reverse-transcribed from approximately 0.5 ug total RNA. The TCRbeta libraries were prepared through three rounds of nested multiplex PCR following a slightly modified ARM-PCR procedure. Multiplex TRBV1-TRBV30 forward primers and a Cbeta reverse primer were used in the first two PCR rounds, each of which was run for 10 to 11 cycles. A final 25-cycle PCR with Deep VentR polymerase added sample barcodes and Illumina adapters. Before sequencing, amplicons between 200 and 500 bp were purified from gel using a QIAquick gel extraction kit. TCRbeta amplicons were sequenced on an Illumina HiSeq 2500 with 250-bp paired-end reads. The authors processed their data as follows. Reads were quality-trimmed with Trimmomatic v0.33, and paired reads were merged with FLASH v1.2.11 to recover full CDR3 sequences. V, D and J germline segments were assigned to the rearranged TCRbeta sequences by MiGEC v1.2.1b. VDJtools v1.0.0 computed clonotype statistics and Shannon-Wiener diversity indices. To reduce sampling bias, subsequent analyses other than the diversity analysis used only the 250 most abundant clonotypes in each sample. Through fastp at Q25 and MiXCR, TCRdb rebuilt clones from the public reads, retaining in-frame beta chains. Duplicate CDR3 protein sequences are folded into a single record with the most common DNA and genes. TCRdb, not the authors, supplied the V and J calls. Present in this sample are over 100,000 distinct CDR3 sequences, around two thirds of which were seen just once. Roughly 7.3% of the sample rests with the top ten.

A word on this clonotype: The target of this receptor is not known. At one end the junction does not follow the germline gene, possibly because of a read error.

According to the germline V gene (reference sequence), CDR1 reads LNHDA and CDR2 reads SQIVND. From the cysteine up to the phenylalanine, the CDR3 has a length of 17 residues. Of the read, only the CDR3 DNA is kept; its 51 bases are in frame from base 1. Total RNA and DNA were co-extracted without cell sorting from 20-30 mg of bulk tissue using the AllPrep DNA/RNA mini kit. Surgical resection was performed in China between November 2015 and early 2016 on five or six patients with histopathologically diagnosed primary liver carcinoma. Patients had chronic HBV infection and were treatment-naive at sampling. Fresh tumor and adjacent tissue pieces were bisected, with one half stored in RNAlater at -80 degrees C and the other half sent for histology.

The rearrangement combines TRBV19 with TRBJ2-2; 9 middle bases align to TRBD1. The material sequenced was tumor-adjacent normal liver tissue. The source is a woman between 55 and 75 years old with primary liver carcinoma and hepatitis B virus infection. The sequence in DNA is TGTGCCAGTAGTATAAGACCCGGGACAGGGAACACCGGGGTGCTGTTTTTT. Translated, it reads CASSIRPGTGNTGVLFF.